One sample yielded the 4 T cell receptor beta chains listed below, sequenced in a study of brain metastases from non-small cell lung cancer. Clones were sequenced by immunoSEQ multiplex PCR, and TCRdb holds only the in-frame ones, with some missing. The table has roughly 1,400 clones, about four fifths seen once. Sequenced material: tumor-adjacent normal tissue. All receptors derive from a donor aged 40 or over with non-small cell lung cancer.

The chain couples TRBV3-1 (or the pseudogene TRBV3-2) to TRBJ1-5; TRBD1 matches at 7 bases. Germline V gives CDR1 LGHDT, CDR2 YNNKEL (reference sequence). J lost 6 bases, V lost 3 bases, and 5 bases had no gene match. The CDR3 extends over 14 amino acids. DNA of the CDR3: TGTGCCAGCAGCCAGACAGGGATTTTTCAGCCCCAGCATTTT. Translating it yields CASSQTGIFQPQHF.

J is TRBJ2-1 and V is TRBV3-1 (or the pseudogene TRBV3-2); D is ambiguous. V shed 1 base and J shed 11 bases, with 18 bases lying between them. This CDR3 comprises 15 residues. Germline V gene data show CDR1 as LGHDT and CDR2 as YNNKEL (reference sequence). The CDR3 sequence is CASSQGSKGEWKQFF. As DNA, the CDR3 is TGTGCCAGCAGCCAAGGCTCTAAGGGTGAGTGGAAGCAGTTCTTC.

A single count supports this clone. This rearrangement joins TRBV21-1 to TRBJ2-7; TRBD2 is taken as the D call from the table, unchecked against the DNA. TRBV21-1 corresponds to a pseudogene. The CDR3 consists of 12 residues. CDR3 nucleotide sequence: TGTGCCAGCAGCAAAGTCTCGGACGAGCAGTACTTC. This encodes CASSKVSDEQYF.

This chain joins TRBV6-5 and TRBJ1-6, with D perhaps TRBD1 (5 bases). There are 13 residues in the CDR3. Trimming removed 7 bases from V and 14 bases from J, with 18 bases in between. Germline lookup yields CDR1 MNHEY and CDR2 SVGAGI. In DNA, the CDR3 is TGTGCCAGCACCCCGGTCGGGGCTCTCACCCTCCACTTT. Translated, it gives CASTPVGALTLHF.